This T cell receptor beta chain was found in a study of graft-versus-host responses after intestinal transplantation. At the level of the study: All of the recipients had induction that used anti-thymocyte globulin, then tacrolimus and steroids for 2 to 3 years. Overall study results and limits: Recipient bone marrow held GvH clones, some seen earlier in ileum or blood.

Trimming removed 2 bases from V and 4 bases from J; junction bases left unmatched: 7. The germline V gene encodes CDR1 LGHNA and CDR2 YNFKEQ. CDR3 length: 16 residues. Method: immunoSEQ multiplex PCR; TCRdb's copy keeps in-frame clones and lacks some. The sample lists around 67,000 clones; around 90% were seen once. Points on this clone: Its specificity is unknown.

The sample was unstimulated CD8+ T cells sorted from spleen or lymph node cells, taken before transplant. This sequence joins TRBV4-2 and TRBJ2-1; 8 positions agree with TRBD1. This sequence was found in a human donor who was the organ donor for an intestinal transplant. CDR3: CASSQPPGQEYNEQFF. CDR3 bases: TGTGCCAGCAGCCAACCACCGGGACAGGAATACAATGAGCAGTTCTTC.